The rows below give T cell receptor beta chains drawn from one sample of a study of cytomegalovirus exposure and HLA in healthy donors. Some clones are missing from TCRdb's copy, which holds only in-frame ones; the method was immunoSEQ multiplex PCR. The table has about 130,000 clones, 89% seen once. Sequencing used PBMCs. These receptors were collected from a woman under 30 in good health and CMV-seronegative. Each CDR3 is given with its conserved first and last residue. D genes are given only for firm matches. Some rows mark clone size as missing; the rest say once, few, many or name a class of expanded clone.

>TRBV2|.|TRBJ1-5|TRBD1
TGTGCCAGCAAGGGACAGAGCAATCAGCCCCAGCATTTT
CASKGQSNQPQHF
>TRBV7-9|.|TRBJ1-4|TRBD1
TGTGCCAGCAGCTTAGCCGGGACAGCAGAAAAACTGTTTTTT
CASSLAGTAEKLFF
>TRBV7-2|.|TRBJ1-6|.
TGTGCCAGCAGCTTAGGAGAGGGGGTCGGCAATTCACCCCTCCACTTT
CASSLGEGVGNSPLHF
>TRBV6-1|.|TRBJ2-2|TRBD1
TGTGCCAGCAGTCCCGGACAGGCGATGGCCGGGGAGCTGTTTTTT
CASSPGQAMAGELFF
>TRBV1|.|TRBJ1-1|.
TGCACCAGCAGCCAAGAGAGGGTAGGAATGAACACTGAAGCTTTCTTT
CTSSQERVGMNTEAFF
>TRBV10-2|.|TRBJ2-5|TRBD2
TGCGCCAGCAGTGAGCTAGCGGTGAGCCAAGAGACCCAGTACTTC
CASSELAVSQETQYF
>TRBV28|.|TRBJ1-2|TRBD1
TGTGCCAGCAGTTTATATGGGACAGGGGATGGCTACACCTTC
CASSLYGTGDGYTF
>TRBV7-8|.|TRBJ1-5|TRBD1
TGTGCCAGCAGCCCGGACAGGGCCAATCAGCCCCAGCATTTT
CASSPDRANQPQHF
>TRBV18|.|TRBJ2-7|.
TGTGCCAGCTCACCGAGAACACAGGGTTACGAGCAGTACTTC
CASSPRTQGYEQYF
>TRBV11-2|.|TRBJ1-1|TRBD1
TGTGCCAGCACCCGACAGGGGGAAATGAACACTGAAGCTTTCTTT
CASTRQGEMNTEAFF
>TRBV13|.|TRBJ1-3|.
TGTGCCAGCAGCTTATCGGTATTCTCTGGAAACACCATATATTTT
CASSLSVFSGNTIYF
>TRBV27|.|TRBJ2-5|TRBD2
TGTGCCAGCAGTAAAGGACTAGCGGGAGGGGAGACCCAGTACTTC
CASSKGLAGGETQYF
>TRBV30|.|TRBJ2-5|.
TGTGCCTGGAGTGTAGGGGCGCCCCTGGGCCAGTACTTC
CAWSVGAPLGQYF
>TRBV30|.|TRBJ2-5|TRBD2
TGTGCCTGGAGTGTGGGGACTACAAAAGAGACCCAGTACTTC
CAWSVGTTKETQYF
>TRBV27|.|TRBJ2-1|TRBD2
TGTGCCAGCAGTTCCTCGACTAGCGGGGATGAGCAGTTCTTC
CASSSSTSGDEQFF
>TRBV4-1|.|TRBJ2-3|.
TGCGCCAGCAGCTTTCAATGGCCCACAGCCTACACAGATACGCAGTATTTT
CASSFQWPTAYTDTQYF
>TRBV5-6|.|TRBJ2-5|.
TGTGCCAGCAGCTTGGGGCACCTCCAAGAGACCCAGTACTTC
CASSLGHLQETQYF
>TRBV5-5|once|TRBJ2-5|TRBD1
TGTGCCAGCAGCCAGGACAGGTCGTGGGAGACCCAGTACTTC
CASSQDRSWETQYF
>TRBV27|.|TRBJ2-1|.
TGTGCCAGCAGTCCTACTCCCCAGGGAAGCAATGAGCAGTTCTTC
CASSPTPQGSNEQFF
>TRBV15|.|TRBJ1-2|TRBD1
TGTGCCACCACACAAGACAGGGGTCGGGGCTATGGCTACACCTTC
CATTQDRGRGYGYTF
>TRBV6-5|once|TRBJ2-4|TRBD2
TGTGCCAGCAGTGGGACTAGTCCCCTCGCTCAGTACTTC
CASSGTSPLAQYF
>TRBV19|.|TRBJ2-7|.
TGTGCCAGTAGTTGGCAGGGCGTAAACGAGCAGTACTTC
CASSWQGVNEQYF
>TRBV9|.|TRBJ1-1|TRBD1
TGTGCCAGCAGCCCAGCAGGGGGCTTAAACACTGAAGCTTTCTTT
CASSPAGGLNTEAFF
>TRBV5-1|.|TRBJ2-2|.
TGCGCCAGCAGCTCGCCCAGGGCCGGGGAGCTGTTTTTT
CASSSPRAGELFF
>TRBV11-2|.|TRBJ2-5|.
TGTGCCAGCAGCTTAGGCCCGGGACAAACTCAAGAGACCCAGTACTTC
CASSLGPGQTQETQYF
>TRBV29-1|once|TRBJ1-3|.
TGCAGCGTTGAGCACAGGTCTGGAAACACCATATATTTT
CSVEHRSGNTIYF
>TRBV28|once|TRBJ2-7|.
TGTGCCAGCAGTTTTCACAGCGGGCCTTTCTACGAGCAGTACTTC
CASSFHSGPFYEQYF
>TRBV29-1|.|TRBJ1-5|TRBD1
TGCAGCGTTGGCGGCCAGGGGGCTAGCAATCAGCCCCAGCATTTT
CSVGGQGASNQPQHF
>TRBV6-5|few|TRBJ1-2|TRBD1
TGTGCCAGCAGGGAGGGACAGTTCTATGGCTACACCTTC
CASREGQFYGYTF
>TRBV19|.|TRBJ1-2|.
TGTGCCAGTAGTATACAACCGGGTGCCTATGGCTACACCTTC
CASSIQPGAYGYTF
>TRBV27|.|TRBJ2-5|TRBD1
TGTGCCAGCAGCAGTTTTGGGGACAGGGAAGGCCAAGAGACCCAGTACTTC
CASSSFGDREGQETQYF
>TRBV19|.|TRBJ1-5|TRBD1
TGTGCCAGTAGTATAAGAGGACAGGGGGCGGTTCAGCCCCAGCATTTT
CASSIRGQGAVQPQHF
>TRBV30|.|TRBJ1-6|TRBD1
TGTGCCTGGAGTTCCGGGACAGGCCCCTATAATTCACCCCTCCACTTT
CAWSSGTGPYNSPLHF
>TRBV4-2|.|TRBJ1-2|.
TGTGCCAGCAGCCAAGATGATGCCGGGATCTATGGCTACACCTTC
CASSQDDAGIYGYTF
>TRBV29-1|.|TRBJ1-2|TRBD1
TGCAGCGGCAAAGGGACAGGGCCCGATGGCTACACCTTC
CSGKGTGPDGYTF
>TRBV9|few|TRBJ1-1|TRBD1
TGTGCCAGCAGCGTGACGGACAGGGGTGTTACTGAAGCTTTCTTT
CASSVTDRGVTEAFF
>TRBV18|.|TRBJ2-3|TRBD2
TGTGCCAGCTCACTCCTTCGACTAGCGGGGGCCCTCACAGATACGCAGTATTTT
CASSLLRLAGALTDTQYF
>TRBV19|.|TRBJ2-1|TRBD1
TGTGCCAGCGAAACGGACAGGGGGCTTACGAATGAGCAGTTCTTC
CASETDRGLTNEQFF
>TRBV27|few|TRBJ1-5|.
TGTGCCAGCAGTTCCAACAATCAGCCCCAGCATTTT
CASSSNNQPQHF